What follows are 12 T cell receptor beta chains derived from one specimen sequenced in a study of cytomegalovirus exposure and HLA in healthy donors. The primer mix had 60 Vbeta and 13 Jbeta primers. TCRdb keeps only in-frame clones here, not all; method: immunoSEQ multiplex PCR. Among roughly 130,000 clones listed, roughly 80% were seen once. The sequenced material came from PBMCs. All receptors derive from a woman between 45 and 60 years old in good health and CMV-seropositive.

The chain is built from TRBV7-9 and TRBJ1-2; D might be TRBD1 (5 bases). The CDR3 runs 12 residues. Germline V gene sequence: CDR1 SEHNR, CDR2 FQNEAQ (reference sequence). Trimming removed 7 bases from V and 8 bases from J, with 14 bases in between. CDR3 in amino acids: CASTPDTEGYTF. CDR3 DNA: TGTGCCAGCACCCCGGACACGGAAGGCTACACCTTC.

With respect to this clone: Relative to the germline gene, one junction end is altered; a read error may explain this. The V gene is TRBV28, the J gene TRBJ2-1; D not resolved. The CDR3 length is 14 residues. Germline V lookup: CDR1 MDHEN, CDR2 SYDVKM. DNA for the CDR3: TGTGTCAGCAGTCCTAGGATGGCCTACAATGAGCAGTTCTTC. Protein product: CVSSPRMAYNEQFF.

This clone was detected a few times. V is TRBV27 and J is TRBJ2-7, with 12 bases that match TRBD2. Germline assignment: CDR1 MNHEY and CDR2 SMNVEV (reference sequence). V lost 3 bases and J lost 0; bases outside the gene matches: 9. CDR3 length: 18 residues. The CDR3 here is CASSFRLAGAQSSYEQYF. As DNA, the CDR3 is TGTGCCAGCAGTTTCAGACTAGCGGGGGCCCAAAGCTCCTACGAGCAGTACTTC.

This chain joins TRBV12-5 and TRBJ1-6; 7 bases align to TRBD1. The V and J ends lost 5 bases and 7 bases, in that order; junction bases with no gene match: 2. This CDR3 comprises 13 residues. Germline assignment: CDR1 LGHNT and CDR2 FRNRAP. The CDR3 here is CASGGQVNSPLHF. The CDR3 region has the DNA TGTGCTAGTGGTGGACAGGTAAATTCACCCCTCCACTTT. The complete variable domain, with remaining parts taken from reference TRBV12-5 and TRBJ1-6, reads DARVTQTPRHKVTEMGQEVTMRCQPILGHNTVFWYRQTMMQGLELLAYFRNRAPLDDSGMPKDRFSAEMPDATLATLKIQPSEPRDSAVYFCASGGQVNSPLHFGNGTRLTVT.

The gene calls are TRBV6-5 and TRBJ2-1, with 11 bases that match TRBD1. V was clipped by 6 bases and J by 7 bases; unmatched bases: 8. This CDR3 contains 15 residues. Looked up from germline, CDR1 is MNHEY and CDR2 is SVGAGI. CDR3 region: CASRADRGRRNEQFF. Written as DNA, the CDR3 is TGTGCCAGCAGAGCGGACAGGGGGCGCAGAAATGAGCAGTTCTTC.

The chain is built from TRBV7-7 and TRBJ1-3; 12 nucleotides agree with TRBD1. CDR1 is SSHAT and CDR2 is FNYEAQ in the germline V gene (reference sequence). CDR3 length: 17 residues. The CDR3 loop is CTSSPGGTGGGGNTIYF. DNA of the CDR3: TGTACTAGCAGCCCTGGGGGGACAGGGGGCGGTGGAAACACCATATATTTT.

V and J are TRBV7-2 and TRBJ2-2; D is unresolved. Germline V gene lookup returns CDR1 SGHTA and CDR2 FQGNSA. This CDR3 has 15 amino acids. The V and J ends lost 7 bases and 0 bases respectively, with 12 bases between them. CDR3 DNA: TGTGCCAGCAACCGGTTCTTTGCGAACACCGGGGAGCTGTTTTTT. Translation: CASNRFFANTGELFF.

The CDR3 DNA sequence: TGTGCCAGCGGCTCGGGACAGGGGGCCTATGGCTACACCTTC. Encoded protein: CASGSGQGAYGYTF. This rearrangement joins TRBV11-2 to TRBJ1-2; 12 nucleotides align to TRBD1. J lost 4 bases, V lost 8 bases, and 5 bases had no gene match. The CDR3 contains 14 residues. Germline assignment: CDR1 SGHAT and CDR2 FQNNGV. The whole variable domain, remainder taken from reference TRBV11-2 and TRBJ1-2, is EAGVAQSPRYKIIEKRQSVAFWCNPISGHATLYWYQQILGQGPKLLIQFQNNGVVDDSQLPKDRFSAERLKGVDSTLKIQPAKLEDSAVYLCASGSGQGAYGYTFGSGTRLTVV.

The gene calls are TRBV7-2 and TRBJ2-1, with TRBD1 matching 8 bases. V was pared by 4 bases and J by 4 bases, with 6 bases of the junction left unmatched. This CDR3 comprises 15 residues. From germline, CDR1 is SGHTA and CDR2 FQGNSA. CDR3 sequence (DNA): TGTGCCAGCAGCTCCAGGGGGCTATCTTACAATGAGCAGTTCTTC. Protein product: CASSSRGLSYNEQFF.

This clone was observed once. The chain has TRBV11-2 and TRBJ2-1; 8 positions match TRBD2. The V gene end was trimmed by 5 bases and the J gene end by 7 bases; junction bases not matched to a gene: 7. Germline V gene data show CDR1 as SGHAT and CDR2 as FQNNGV. This CDR3 comprises 14 residues. The CDR3 loop is CASSPVGGRNEQFF. CDR3 coding DNA: TGTGCCAGCAGCCCCGTCGGCGGGAGGAATGAGCAGTTCTTC.

J is TRBJ1-1 and V is TRBV18; TRBD1 aligns across 7 bases. The CDR3 totals 12 residues. Germline values: CDR1 KGHSH, CDR2 LQKENI. Trimming cost V 4 bases and J 6 bases; bases outside gene matches: 2. CDR3 residues: CASSRQGPEAFF. CDR3 in DNA: TGTGCCAGCTCACGACAGGGCCCTGAAGCTTTCTTT.

The chain has TRBV7-2 and TRBJ1-6, with D possibly being TRBD1 (6 bases). Trimming pared 1 base from V and 4 bases from J, leaving 8 bases between. Germline V gene data show CDR1 as SGHTA and CDR2 as FQGNSA. The CDR3 totals 15 residues. CDR3 sequence: CASSLGQAYNSPLHF. As DNA, the CDR3 is TGTGCCAGCAGCTTAGGACAGGCATATAATTCACCCCTCCACTTT.